The TCR beta chain under discussion was sequenced for a study of regulatory T cells in long-lasting Graves disease. Construction of the TCR beta libraries employed iRepertoire HTBI primers in conjunction with Arm-PCR of CDR3 regions. A single record per CDR3 protein comes from TCRdb applying MiXCR to the multiplex PCR reads. Of hundreds of thousands of distinct CDR3 sequences in the sample, about a sixth were seen once. This clonotype has ten or more counts. Time point defined: newly diagnosed GD, antithyroid drugs for less than 3 months. From PBMCs, RNA was extracted and then used to make the TCR library. The sample was also reused in another study, on T cells in Graves' hyperthyroidism and ophthalmopathy. Turning to that study: Clinical symptoms, serum thyroxine and TRAb, thyroid ultrasound and orbital computed tomography together formed the diagnostic basis.

This receptor was identified in a woman aged 25 to 39 with Graves disease. Sequences were derived from peripheral blood mononuclear cells (PBMCs), sampled at new diagnosis, from a patient treated with antithyroid drugs.

The CDR3 loop reads CASSLGTSGRVGETQYF. The CDR3 nucleotides read TGTGCCAGCAGCTTGGGGACTAGCGGGAGAGTCGGGGAGACCCAGTACTTC. V usage is TRBV7-6 and J usage is TRBJ2-5; 14 bases fit TRBD2. This CDR3 has 17 residues. Germline CDR1 is SGHVS and CDR2 is FNYEAQ. The V gene end was trimmed by 3 bases and the J gene end by 5 bases; junction bases not matched to a gene: 8.